Detailed here is one T cell receptor beta chain. The germline gives CDR1 SGHTA, CDR2 FQGNSA. V trimming: 5 bases; J trimming: 4 bases; junction bases outside the gene matches: 5. CDR3 length: 15 amino acids. This sample stems from a study of T cells after posttransplantation cyclophosphamide. The data were produced by immunoSEQ multiplex PCR, yet TCRdb's version contains in-frame clones alone and is incomplete. Of some 5,700 clones listed, roughly 98% are singletons. This rearrangement joins TRBV7-2 to TRBJ2-5, with TRBD2 matching over 12 bases. The sample taken for sequencing was memory CD4+ T cells sorted from PBMCs. The receptor's source is a man aged 40-49 years in good health, CMV-negative, and a related stem cell transplant donor. CDR3 residues: CASSKTSGSLETQYF. The DNA of the CDR3 is TGTGCCAGCAGCAAGACTAGCGGGAGCTTAGAGACCCAGTACTTC.